The rows below give T cell receptor beta chains drawn from one sample of a study of blood T cell repertoires in COVID-19. The table came from immunoSEQ multiplex PCR; TCRdb's copy has only in-frame clones and leaves some out. The top ten hold under 6% of the sample, which has 250,000 to 350,000 clones, 87% seen once. The source material was PBMCs or T cells enriched from blood (not recorded which). These receptor sequences come from a woman aged 30 to 39 who had recovered from COVID-19. Each CDR3 is given with its conserved first and last residue. The D gene is left open where the match is weak. The size entry is marked missing in some rows and otherwise reads once, few, many or a size class.

d_gene,v_gene,abundance,len,j_gene,CDR3aa,CDR3nt
TRBD1,TRBV24-1,few,13,TRBJ1-1,CATRKGANTEAFF,TGTGCCACCAGGAAGGGGGCGAACACTGAAGCTTTCTTT
-,TRBV30,-,14,TRBJ1-5,CAWSAAGVNKPQHF,TGTGCCTGGAGTGCGGCAGGGGTGAATAAGCCCCAGCATTTT
TRBD2,TRBV10-3,-,16,TRBJ2-7,CAISGTPGGDPYEQYF,TGTGCCATCAGTGGGACGCCGGGGGGGGATCCCTACGAGCAGTACTTC
-,TRBV18,-,13,TRBJ1-5,CASSLADNQPQHF,TGTGCCAGCTCACTGGCAGACAATCAGCCCCAGCATTTT
-,TRBV5-4,-,12,TRBJ1-1,CATFRWATEAFF,TGTGCCACCTTCAGATGGGCCACTGAAGCTTTCTTT
TRBD2,TRBV29-1,-,14,TRBJ2-7,CSVAGTSGVYEQYF,TGCAGCGTAGCCGGGACTAGCGGGGTTTACGAGCAGTACTTC
TRBD2,TRBV3-1/TRBV3-2,-,15,TRBJ2-5,CASSPGTSGGETQYF,TGTGCCAGCAGCCCGGGGACTAGCGGGGGAGAGACCCAGTACTTC
-,TRBV30,once,15,TRBJ1-2,CAWSVLPGTYYGYTF,TGTGCCTGGAGTGTATTGCCAGGTACATACTATGGCTACACCTTC
-,TRBV24-1,-,14,TRBJ2-3,CATSVGGSTDTQYF,TGTGCCACCAGTGTGGGGGGAAGCACAGATACGCAGTATTTT
-,TRBV2,-,14,TRBJ1-1,CASIGEIGDTEAFF,TGTGCCAGCATTGGGGAGATCGGAGATACTGAAGCTTTCTTT
-,TRBV28,-,17,TRBJ2-7,CASSLPLGQGSSYEQYF,TGTGCCAGCAGTTTACCCCTTGGGCAGGGGAGCTCCTACGAGCAGTACTTC
TRBD1,TRBV19,-,15,TRBJ1-2,CASSIRDRDLYGYTF,TGTGCCAGTAGTATCAGGGACAGGGACCTCTATGGCTACACCTTC
-,TRBV19,-,15,TRBJ1-5,CASRVGGSGNQPQHF,TGTGCCAGTAGGGTGGGGGGAAGTGGCAATCAGCCCCAGCATTTT
TRBD1,TRBV5-1,few,18,TRBJ1-3,CASSPGTGVAISGNTIYF,TGCGCCAGCAGCCCTGGGACAGGGGTTGCGATCTCTGGAAACACCATATATTTT
TRBD1,TRBV6-5,-,13,TRBJ2-7,CASRGQGTYEQYF,TGTGCCAGCAGAGGACAGGGTACCTACGAGCAGTACTTC
-,TRBV29-1,-,11,TRBJ2-3,CSVEVRDTQYF,TGCAGCGTTGAAGTGAGGGATACGCAGTATTTT
TRBD1,TRBV6-5,-,11,TRBJ1-2,CASRRTGAYTF,TGTGCCAGCAGGAGGACAGGGGCCTACACCTTC
-,TRBV19,-,14,TRBJ2-1,CATTPQGAYNEQFF,TGTGCCACAACCCCGCAGGGTGCCTACAATGAGCAGTTCTTC
-,TRBV7-9,-,13,TRBJ2-6,CASTLPGANVLTF,TGTGCCAGCACCCTTCCCGGGGCCAACGTCCTGACTTTC
TRBD1,TRBV5-1,-,14,TRBJ1-1,CASSWGQGGTEAFF,TGCGCCAGCAGCTGGGGACAGGGTGGCACTGAAGCTTTCTTT
-,TRBV9,-,15,TRBJ2-7,CASSVDPGSSYEQYF,TGTGCCAGCAGCGTAGATCCGGGGAGCTCCTACGAGCAGTACTTC
-,TRBV5-1,-,14,TRBJ1-1,CASSSSADRTEAFF,TGCGCCAGCAGCTCGAGCGCGGATCGGACTGAAGCTTTCTTT